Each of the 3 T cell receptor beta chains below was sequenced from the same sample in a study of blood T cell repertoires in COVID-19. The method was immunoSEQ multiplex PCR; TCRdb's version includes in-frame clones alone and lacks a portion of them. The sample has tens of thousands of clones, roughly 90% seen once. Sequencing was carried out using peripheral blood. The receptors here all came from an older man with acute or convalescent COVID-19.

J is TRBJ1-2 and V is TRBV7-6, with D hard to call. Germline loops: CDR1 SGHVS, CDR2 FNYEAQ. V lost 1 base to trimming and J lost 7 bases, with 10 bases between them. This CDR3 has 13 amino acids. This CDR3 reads CASSLERSFGYTF. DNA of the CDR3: TGTGCCAGCAGCTTAGAACGGAGCTTTGGCTACACCTTC.

The CDR3 sequence: CASSTHRGSTDTQYF. In nucleotides, the CDR3 is TGTGCCAGCAGCACCCACAGGGGAAGCACAGATACGCAGTATTTT. The chain combines TRBV7-2 with TRBJ2-3; 7 positions match TRBD1. The CDR3 totals 15 residues. V lost 5 bases, J lost 0 bases, and 5 bases stayed unmatched. Germline CDR1 is SGHTA and CDR2 is FQGNSA.

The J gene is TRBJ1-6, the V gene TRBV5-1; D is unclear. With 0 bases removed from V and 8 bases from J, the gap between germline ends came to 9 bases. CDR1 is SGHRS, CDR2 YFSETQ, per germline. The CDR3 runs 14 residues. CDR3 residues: CASSLAPRDSPLHF. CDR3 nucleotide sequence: TGCGCCAGCAGCTTGGCCCCCCGGGATTCACCCCTCCACTTT. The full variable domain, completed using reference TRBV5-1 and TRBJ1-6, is KAGVTQTPRYLIKTRGQQVTLSCSPISGHRSVSWYQQTPGQGLQFLFEYFSETQRNKGNFPGRFSGRQFSNSRSEMNVSTLELGDSALYLCASSLAPRDSPLHFGNGTRLTVT.